One and the same sample provided the 7 T cell receptor beta chains below, sequenced in a study of CD8 T cells in ankylosing spondylitis. Study results and caveats: It appeared that ankylosing spondylitis blood was characterized by a TCR beta motif of several highly homologous variants.

TCRdb reprocessed the 5' RACE reads via MiXCR and lists one record per CDR3 protein. The data show 400,000 to 450,000 distinct CDR3 sequences, with approximately 17% seen just once and just over 1% held by the top ten. Their recognized antigens are unknown. Sequencing input: blood, either unsorted or a sorted T cell fraction (not recorded which). These receptors were taken from a male donor with ankylosing spondylitis.

V gene TRBV3-1 combines with J gene TRBJ1-1; D is perhaps TRBD1 (6 bases). V lost 1 base and J 2 bases, leaving 8 bases between the germline ends. The CDR3 is 14 residues long. In germline, CDR1 is LGHDT, CDR2 YNNKEL (reference sequence). Written as DNA, the CDR3 is TGTGCCAGCAGCCAAGGAGGGGGAAACACTGAAGCTTTCTTT. Translation: CASSQGGGNTEAFF.

CDR3 protein: CASSLADWKLFF. In DNA, the CDR3 is TGTGCCAGCAGTTTAGCGGACTGGAAACTGTTTTTT. This rearrangement joins TRBV12-3 or TRBV12-4 to TRBJ1-4; D not certain. The CDR3 length is 12 residues. V was shortened by 0 bases and J by 11 bases, with 7 bases between the two germline ends.

In this sample, this clonotype turned up many times. V and J are TRBV25-1 and TRBJ2-2; 9 bases line up with TRBD2. The CDR3 loop spans 17 amino acids. The germline CDR1 and CDR2 sequences are MGHDK and SYGVNS. V dropped 0 bases and J dropped 2; count of bases not matched to a gene: 4. The CDR3: CASSEYIAGVNTGELFF. In DNA, the CDR3 is TGTGCCAGCAGTGAATATATAGCGGGGGTAAACACCGGGGAGCTGTTTTTT.

This sequence joins TRBV6-1 and TRBJ1-2; perhaps TRBD1 as D (5 bases). The V gene lost 7 bases and the J gene lost 1 base, with 13 bases spanning the gap. This CDR3 comprises 14 residues. Germline V gene data show CDR1 as MNHNS and CDR2 as SASEGT. CDR3 DNA: TGTGCCAGCACAGGGTTTTTGGGTAACTATGGCTACACCTTC. This codes for CASTGFLGNYGYTF.

This chain links TRBV19 with TRBJ2-1, with TRBD2 as a possible D gene (7 bases). Germline V gene data show CDR1 as LNHDA and CDR2 as SQIVND (reference sequence). V lost 3 bases to trimming and J lost 6 bases, with 12 bases between them. The CDR3 is 14 amino acids. CDR3 sequence (DNA): TGTGCCAGTAGTATGGGGGGGCTAGTCAATGAGCAGTTCTTC. This sequence encodes CASSMGGLVNEQFF.

The chain uses TRBV5-1 and TRBJ2-7; the D is unclear. The germline V and J ends were trimmed by 0 bases and 5 bases, with 15 bases remaining between them. Per germline, CDR1 SGHRS and CDR2 YFSETQ. The CDR3 runs 15 residues. CDR3 bases: TGCGCCAGCAGCTTGGGGGTTAAGAATACGGACGAGCAGTACTTC. This encodes CASSLGVKNTDEQYF.

This rearrangement joins TRBV4-3 to TRBJ1-4, with 9 bases lining up with TRBD1. Germline CDR1 reads LGHNA; CDR2 reads YSLEER. V lost 3 bases to trimming and J lost 5 bases; unmatched junction nucleotides: 4. This CDR3 is 15 amino acids long. The CDR3 DNA is TGCGCCAGCAGCCAGGGACAGGGATCAAATGAAAAACTGTTTTTT. It is translated as CASSQGQGSNEKLFF.